This T cell receptor (beta chain) was recovered during a study of shared clonotypes between healthy human individuals (dated by TCRdb to between 2020 and 2021). Describing the broader study: A couple of women and a few men aged 18 to 49 years were included in the cohort. For each donor, three plates each were used for CD4 naive and CD4 memory, two plates were used for CD8 naive, and one plate was used for CD8 memory. To estimate repertoire size and how much clonotype sharing occurs between individuals, the study deeply sequenced the blood TCR repertoires of about five healthy adults. Different laboratories and diverse techniques were used to prepare libraries and sequence TCR repertoires, to increase sequencing depth and limit assay-specific biases. Each donor's leukapheresis produced roughly between roughly 0.85 and 9.5 billion PBMCs. General conclusions and limits of the study: Larger estimated clonotype richness was generally found for naive subsets than for memory subsets. Pairwise subsampling led to the expectation that sequencing depth would affect the degree of clonotype sharing among donors. Because the study included a small number of donors, the genetic and exposure-history diversity represented was limited. Higher generation probabilities were observed for clonotypes shared by all four sorted-subset donors than for non-shared clonotypes. When a handful of donors were compared, the shared fraction of clonotypes was approximately 5% for naive CD4, more than 3% for naive CD8, roughly 2.5% for memory CD4, and less than 0.45% for memory CD8. Sampling was restricted to blood, and TCR repertoires in tissue are likely to differ from TCR repertoires in blood. Rarefaction of sorted-subset datasets indicated incomplete sequencing despite the large sequencing depth.

Using the deep immunoSEQ assay, multiplex PCR amplified TCR CDR3 regions from genomic DNA. Genomic DNA extracted from each cell subset was distributed evenly over all wells of several immunoSEQ 96-well plates, and each plate served as one replicate. Each replicate PCR for sorted subsets received around 200 ng genomic DNA, equal to roughly 29,000 T cell genomes. Purified libraries were quantified with a Qubit 3.0 fluorometer, sized on a Bioanalyzer 2100, and re-quantified with the KAPA Library Quantification kit. Each immunoSEQ 96-well plate was sequenced on its own single-read 150-cycle Illumina NextSeq 550 flow cell. The original methods were these. Because the immunoSEQ output included only junctional sequences and no quality scores, the filtering could not be the same as the filtering used for full-length reads. Sequences were annotated with PyIR, a Python wrapper for IgBLAST v1.9, using IMGT germline references to assign V/J genes and CDR3. Reads with weak V/J assignments (E-value above 1e-6), missing CDR3, stop codons, out-of-frame junctions, or ambiguous translated residues were removed. V3J clonotypes were defined as sequences sharing the same inferred V gene, J gene, and CDR3 amino acid sequence. Percentage overlap between repertoires was calculated by dividing the number of shared unique clonotypes by the size of the smaller repertoire. Repertoire richness was assessed with RTK rarefaction, the Chao1 estimator, and Recon v2.1 estimates of unobserved clonotypes. For all TCRbeta clonotypes obtained by the gDNA method from a few donors, generation probabilities were computed with OLGA. The table was pulled from immuneACCESS by TCRdb, which kept in-frame rearrangements only. Such tables lose some clones; where checked, under half of the loss comes from unresolved V genes, and the rest has no known cause. The D gene and trimming were derived from the DNA, and the V and J assignments and clone size from that table. A total of about 670,000 clones appear in this sample, around 72% of them only once. Of the sample, approximately 1.8% is held by the ten largest clones.

Taken from the germline V gene, the CDR1 and CDR2 loops are MDHEN and SYDVKM. The CDR3 has 15 amino acids, counting the end cysteine and phenylalanine. The only DNA kept is the CDR3, 45 bases in frame from the first base. Germline trimming amounts to 3 bases on V and 6 bases on J, with 3 as the count of junction bases outside the gene matches. Notes on this clone: The antigen this receptor binds is unknown. Base-call qualities are not available, and no considerably larger clone is one nucleotide away.

The donors were healthy, HIV-negative adults who had no recently reported acute infections or vaccinations. Every donor was a Caucasian adult living in Nashville, Tennessee, USA. CD4+ T cells were enriched through magnetic negative selection, after which naive cells were positively selected on CD45RA and the remaining negative fraction served as the memory subset. Blood was collected by leukapheresis, and PBMCs were isolated by Ficoll-Histopaque density gradient centrifugation and then cryopreserved in liquid nitrogen vapor phase. Purity and quantity of every magnetically sorted T cell population were checked by analytical flow cytometry. Genomic DNA was isolated from every sorted fraction and measured by UV absorbance on a Nanodrop 2000c.

The TCR originated in a woman in her twenties or thirties in good health. The chain is assembled from TRBV28 and TRBJ2-1; 12 middle bases align to TRBD2. Sequencing was performed on memory CD4+ T cells sorted from blood. In the paper's terms, the cell subset or site label means: CD45RA-negative fraction. The CDR3 protein: CASSLTSGRGNEQFF. The nucleotide sequence is TGTGCCAGCAGTTTGACTAGCGGGAGAGGCAATGAGCAGTTCTTC.